This T cell receptor beta chain came from a study of T cells expressing NK-cell markers. About the study: Seven donors tested HCMV-seropositive and one tested seronegative among the eight sequenced.

Using the 5' RACE reads, TCRdb records one entry per CDR3 protein without DNA. Its clone listing holds 440,000 or so distinct CDR3 sequences. The sequence was obtained from a woman aged 18-70 years in good health. Sequenced: blood T cells: a sorted CD56 or NKG2C T cell subset, CD4+ or CD8+ T cells, or bulk PBMC T cells (not recorded which).

The CDR3: CASSLARSDTEAFF. This chain links TRBV12-3 or TRBV12-4 with TRBJ1-1. This CDR3 has 14 amino acids.